The following is a TCR beta chain sequence with its context. This entry belongs to a study of blood T cell repertoires in COVID-19. Study overall: Researchers got acute and convalescent COVID-19 samples from the United States, Italy and Spain. PBMCs, B-cell-depleted T cells, or T cells provided the cDNA or gDNA that made up the material.

Under the authors' procedure: It was from reference gene primer amplification that nucleated cell counts were estimated. The table came from immunoSEQ multiplex PCR; TCRdb's copy has only in-frame clones and leaves some out. D and trimming were read from the DNA, whereas the V and J calls and clone size are those reported in that table. Of around 340,000 clones in the sample, 80% to 90% were seen once. V shed 4 bases and J shed 7 bases, with 13 bases lying between them. CDR3 size: 14 residues. The germline gives CDR1 LNHDA, CDR2 SQIVND (reference sequence). Sequenced input: peripheral blood. This TCR came from a young man with active or convalescent COVID-19. The chain employs TRBV19 and TRBJ1-4; D gene uncertain. DNA of the CDR3: TGTGCCAGTAGTAGGATTCACGGCGGTGAAAAACTGTTTTTT. It translates to CASSRIHGGEKLFF.